Sequencing of this T cell receptor (beta chain) was carried out in a study of CD8 T cells in Susac syndrome. Germline values: CDR1 WSHSY, CDR2 SAAADI. After removal of 8 bases from V and 5 bases from J, the junction contained 9 bases not matched to a gene. The CDR3 has 13 amino acids. The RNA input was about 0.5 to 1 ug, and it was reverse transcribed with random hexamers. TCRdb passed the immunoSEQ multiplex PCR reads through MiXCR, listing each CDR3 protein once. The sample gives 200,000 to 250,000 distinct CDR3 sequences, approximately 94% of which show up once; over 0.15% is in the top ten. The sequenced sample consisted of CD4+ T cells from PBMCs. This chain links TRBV10-2 with TRBJ2-7; 7 bases agree with TRBD2. The TCR originated in a human donor with Susac syndrome. In nucleotides, the CDR3 is TGCGCCAGCCAACGGGGGGTTCCCAACGAGCAGTACTTC. This translates into CASQRGVPNEQYF.